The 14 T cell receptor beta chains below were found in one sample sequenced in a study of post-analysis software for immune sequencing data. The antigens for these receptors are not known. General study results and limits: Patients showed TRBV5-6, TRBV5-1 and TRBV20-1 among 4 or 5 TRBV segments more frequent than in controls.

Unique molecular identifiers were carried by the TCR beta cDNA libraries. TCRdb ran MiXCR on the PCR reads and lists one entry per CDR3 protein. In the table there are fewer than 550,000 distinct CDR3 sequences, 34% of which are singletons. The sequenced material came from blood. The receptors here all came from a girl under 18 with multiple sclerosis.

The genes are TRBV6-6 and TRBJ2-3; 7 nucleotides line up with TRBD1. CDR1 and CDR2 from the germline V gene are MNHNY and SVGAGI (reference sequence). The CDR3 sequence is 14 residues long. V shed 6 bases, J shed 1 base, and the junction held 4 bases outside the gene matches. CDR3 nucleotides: TGTGCCAGCAGATACACAGGGGGCACAGATACGCAGTATTTT. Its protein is CASRYTGGTDTQYF.

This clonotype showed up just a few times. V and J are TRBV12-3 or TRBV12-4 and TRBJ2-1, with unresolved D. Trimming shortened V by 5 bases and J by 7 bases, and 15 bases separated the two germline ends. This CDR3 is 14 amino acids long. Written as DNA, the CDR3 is TGTGCCAGCAGTCTCGTCCCGGGCTGGAATGAGCAGTTCTTC. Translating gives CASSLVPGWNEQFF.

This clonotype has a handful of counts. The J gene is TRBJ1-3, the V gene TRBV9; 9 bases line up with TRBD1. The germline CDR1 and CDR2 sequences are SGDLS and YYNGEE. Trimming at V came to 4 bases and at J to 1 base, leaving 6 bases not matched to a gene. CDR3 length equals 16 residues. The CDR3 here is CASSTRDRVSGNTIYF. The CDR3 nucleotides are TGTGCCAGCAGCACCCGGGACAGGGTGTCTGGAAACACCATATATTTT. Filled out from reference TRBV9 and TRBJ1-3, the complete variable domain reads DSGVTQTPKHLITATGQRVTLRCSPRSGDLSVYWYQQSLDQGLQFLIQYYNGEERAKGNILERFSAQQFPDLHSELNLSSLELGDSALYFCASSTRDRVSGNTIYFGEGSWLTVV.

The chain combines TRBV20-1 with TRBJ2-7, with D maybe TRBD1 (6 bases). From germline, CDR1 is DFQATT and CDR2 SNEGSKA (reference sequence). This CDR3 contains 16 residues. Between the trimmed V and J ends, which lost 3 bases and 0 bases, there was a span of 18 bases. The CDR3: CSARGAIRGNSYEQYF. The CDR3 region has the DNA TGCAGTGCTAGGGGCGCCATCAGGGGCAACTCCTACGAGCAGTACTTC.

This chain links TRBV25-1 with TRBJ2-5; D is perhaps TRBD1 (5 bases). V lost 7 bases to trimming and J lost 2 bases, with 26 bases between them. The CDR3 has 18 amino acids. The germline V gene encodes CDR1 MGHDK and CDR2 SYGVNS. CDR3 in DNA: TGTGCCAGCACCCCCCGACAGCCCGCATCCTTAATTCAAGAGACCCAGTACTTC. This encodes CASTPRQPASLIQETQYF.

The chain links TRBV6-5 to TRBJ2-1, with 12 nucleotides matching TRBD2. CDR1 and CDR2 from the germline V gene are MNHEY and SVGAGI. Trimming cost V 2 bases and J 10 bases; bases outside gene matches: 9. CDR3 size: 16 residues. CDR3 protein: CASSYPASGGAGEQFF. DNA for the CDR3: TGTGCCAGCAGTTACCCGGCTAGCGGGGGGGCCGGGGAGCAGTTCTTC.

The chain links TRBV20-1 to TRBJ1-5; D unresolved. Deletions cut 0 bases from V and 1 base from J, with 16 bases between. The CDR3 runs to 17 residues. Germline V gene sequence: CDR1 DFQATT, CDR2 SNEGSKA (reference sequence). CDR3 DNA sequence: TGCAGTGCTAGAGATGGAAAATTTAGGGCGAGCAATCAGCCCCAGCATTTT. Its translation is CSARDGKFRASNQPQHF.

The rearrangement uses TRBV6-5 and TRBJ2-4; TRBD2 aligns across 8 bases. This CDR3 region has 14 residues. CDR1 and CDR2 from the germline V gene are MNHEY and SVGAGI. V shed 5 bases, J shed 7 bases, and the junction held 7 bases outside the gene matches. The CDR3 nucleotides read TGTGCCAGCAGTGCCAGCGGGGGCATGAACATTCAGTACTTC. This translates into CASSASGGMNIQYF.

In nucleotides, the CDR3 is TGCGCCAGCAGCTTGCGGTGGGAGGATACGCAGTATTTT. It encodes CASSLRWEDTQYF. The chain is built from TRBV5-1 and TRBJ2-3; D perhaps matches TRBD2 (5 bases). Trimming left V 1 base short and J 6 bases short, with 9 bases between. CDR1 and CDR2 (germline): SGHRS, YFSETQ. This CDR3 has 13 amino acids.

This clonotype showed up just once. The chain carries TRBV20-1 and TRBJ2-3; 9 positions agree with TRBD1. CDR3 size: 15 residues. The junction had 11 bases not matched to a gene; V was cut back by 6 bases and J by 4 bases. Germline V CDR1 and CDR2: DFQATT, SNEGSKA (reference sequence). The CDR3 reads CSATGRDRASDTQYF. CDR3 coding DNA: TGCAGTGCCACAGGAAGGGACAGGGCCTCAGATACGCAGTATTTT.

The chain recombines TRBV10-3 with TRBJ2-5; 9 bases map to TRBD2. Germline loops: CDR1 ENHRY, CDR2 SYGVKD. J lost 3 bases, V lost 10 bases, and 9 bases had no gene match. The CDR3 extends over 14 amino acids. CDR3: CATEAGGGEETQYF. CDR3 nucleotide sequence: TGTGCCACGGAGGCTGGCGGGGGGGAAGAGACCCAGTACTTC.

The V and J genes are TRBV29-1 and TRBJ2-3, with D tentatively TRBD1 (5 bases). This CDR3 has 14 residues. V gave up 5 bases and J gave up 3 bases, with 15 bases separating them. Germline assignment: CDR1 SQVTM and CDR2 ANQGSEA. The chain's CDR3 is CSVLLPRGTDTQYF. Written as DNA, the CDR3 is TGCAGCGTTCTCCTTCCTAGGGGAACAGATACGCAGTATTTT.

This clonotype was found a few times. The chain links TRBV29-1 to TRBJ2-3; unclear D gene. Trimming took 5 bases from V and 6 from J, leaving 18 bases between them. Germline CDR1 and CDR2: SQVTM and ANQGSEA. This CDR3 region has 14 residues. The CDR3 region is CSVLRQDLLDTQYF. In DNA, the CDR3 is TGCAGCGTTTTGCGGCAGGACCTCCTGGATACGCAGTATTTT.

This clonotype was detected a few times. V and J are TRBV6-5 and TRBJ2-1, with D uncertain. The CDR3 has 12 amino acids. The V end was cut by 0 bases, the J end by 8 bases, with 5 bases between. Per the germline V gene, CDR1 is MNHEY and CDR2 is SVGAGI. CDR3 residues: CASSYSADEQFF. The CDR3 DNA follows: TGTGCCAGCAGTTACTCGGCGGATGAGCAGTTCTTC.